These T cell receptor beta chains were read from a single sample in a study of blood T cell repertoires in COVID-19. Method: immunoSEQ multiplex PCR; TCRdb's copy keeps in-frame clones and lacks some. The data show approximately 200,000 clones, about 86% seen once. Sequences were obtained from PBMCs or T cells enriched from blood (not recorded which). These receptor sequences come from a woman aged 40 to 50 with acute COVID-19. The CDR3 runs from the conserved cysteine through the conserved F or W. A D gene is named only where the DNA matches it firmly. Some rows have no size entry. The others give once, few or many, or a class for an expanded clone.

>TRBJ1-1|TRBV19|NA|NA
TGTGCCAGTAGTAAGGAGCTGATGAACACTGAAGCTTTCTTT
CASSKELMNTEAFF
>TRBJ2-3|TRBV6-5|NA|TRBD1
TGTGCCAGCAGCTTAGACAGGGGGGCATCAGATACGCAGTATTTT
CASSLDRGASDTQYF
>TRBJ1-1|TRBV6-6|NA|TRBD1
TGTGCCAGCCTTGGACAGGGTAAAACTGAAGCTTTCTTT
CASLGQGKTEAFF
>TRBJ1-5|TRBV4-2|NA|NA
TGTGCCAGCAGCCAAGTTGAGGGTTCCGGGCCCCAGCATTTT
CASSQVEGSGPQHF
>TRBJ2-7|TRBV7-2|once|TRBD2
TGTGCCAGCAGCAAAGGGGCTAGCGGGGGGACTATCAGGTACGAGCAGTACTTC
CASSKGASGGTIRYEQYF
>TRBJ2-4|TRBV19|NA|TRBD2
TGTGCCAGTAGTATTCCCACTAGCGGGGGGAACGTTCAGTACTTC
CASSIPTSGGNVQYF
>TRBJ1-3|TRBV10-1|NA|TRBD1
TGCGCCAGCAGGGACAGGGGAGGAAACACCATATATTTT
CASRDRGGNTIYF
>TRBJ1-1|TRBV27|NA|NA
TGTGCCAGCAGTGATGAGGGGGACACTGAAGCTTTCTTT
CASSDEGDTEAFF
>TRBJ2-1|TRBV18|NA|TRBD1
TGTGCCAGCTCACCAATCTTCGACAGGGGGCTGTATAATGAGCAGTTCTTC
CASSPIFDRGLYNEQFF
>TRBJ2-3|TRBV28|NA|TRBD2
TGTGCCAGCAGTTCCCTCATAGCGGGATGGGGCACAGATACGCAGTATTTT
CASSSLIAGWGTDTQYF
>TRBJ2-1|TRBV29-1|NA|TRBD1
TGCAGCGTTAACAGGGGGTGGGCAAATGAGCAGTTCTTC
CSVNRGWANEQFF
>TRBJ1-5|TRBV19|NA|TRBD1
TGTGCCAGTAGTCCGACAGGGGGTCGCAATCAGCCCCAGCATTTT
CASSPTGGRNQPQHF
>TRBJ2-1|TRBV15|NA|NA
TGTGCCACCTTGGACAGTAGAGGGTCCTACAATGAGCAGTTCTTC
CATLDSRGSYNEQFF
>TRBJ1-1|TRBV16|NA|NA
TGTGCCAGCAGCCAATTTACTTCTGGCACTGAAGCTTTCTTT
CASSQFTSGTEAFF
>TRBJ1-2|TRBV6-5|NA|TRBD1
TGTGCCAGCAGTTTACCCGGGACAGGGGGCAACTATGGCTACACCTTC
CASSLPGTGGNYGYTF